This T cell receptor (beta chain) was obtained from a study of blood T cell repertoires in COVID-19. Looking at the study overall: Samples of COVID-19 (acute and convalescent) were obtained from the United States, Italy and Spain. The cDNA or gDNA used as material had been derived from T cells, B-cell-depleted T cells, or PBMCs.

CDR3 length: 14 amino acids. Trimming removed 1 base at V and 2 bases at J, with 6 bases between. Germline loops: CDR1 LGHDT, CDR2 YNNKEL (reference sequence). The data were produced by immunoSEQ multiplex PCR, yet TCRdb's version contains in-frame clones alone and is incomplete. This table has approximately 69,000 clones, 81% appearing once. This TCR was recovered from a woman in her 70s with acute or convalescent COVID-19. Sequencing used peripheral blood. This chain connects TRBV3-1 (or the pseudogene TRBV3-2) to TRBJ1-3; D possibly corresponds to TRBD1 (6 bases). The CDR3 protein is CASSQGTAGNTIYF. CDR3 in DNA: TGTGCCAGCAGCCAAGGGACAGCTGGAAACACCATATATTTT.